This TCR beta chain originates from a study of lymphopenia after photon versus proton radiotherapy. Germline V gene sequence: CDR1 MNHEY, CDR2 SMNVEV (reference sequence). Germline trimming cut 6 bases from V and 7 bases from J; bases unmatched to any gene: 7. The CDR3 contains 16 residues. Study-wide findings and caveats: Authors raise, but do not show, better survival with proton therapy.

As for this clone: Its target is not known.

Profiled with immunoSEQ multiplex PCR; TCRdb holds only in-frame clones, not every one. Of about 26,000 clones in the sample, around 83% were seen once. Sequenced here: peripheral blood, sampled from a patient treated with photon-based radiotherapy. This TCR came from a woman in her forties or fifties with pancreatic cancer. V gene TRBV27 combines with J gene TRBJ2-1; 15 positions match TRBD2. CDR3 protein: CASSRGTSGGWNEQFF. CDR3 in DNA: TGTGCCAGCAGCCGCGGGACTAGCGGGGGGTGGAATGAGCAGTTCTTC.